One and the same sample provided the 11 T cell receptor beta chains below, sequenced in a study of post-analysis software for immune sequencing data. Study-level findings and limits: Higher frequency in patients than in controls was seen for roughly five TRBV segments, with TRBV5-6, TRBV5-1 and TRBV20-1 among them.

Included in the TCR beta cDNA libraries were unique molecular identifiers. TCRdb ran MiXCR on the PCR reads and lists one entry per CDR3 protein. The top ten hold 0.5% to 0.6% of the sample, which has fewer than 850,000 distinct CDR3 sequences, 25% to 30% seen once. These TCRs are of unknown antigen specificity. The source material was blood. The receptor source for this set is a girl between 10 and 17 years old with multiple sclerosis.

V usage is TRBV4-1 and J usage is TRBJ2-1; D might be TRBD2 (5 bases). Trimming pared 4 bases from V and 0 bases from J, leaving 13 bases between. Germline CDR1 and CDR2: MGHRA and YSYEKL. The length of the CDR3 is 16 residues. The CDR3 is CASSRDSESSYNEQFF. CDR3 DNA sequence: TGCGCCAGCAGCCGGGATAGCGAGAGCTCCTACAATGAGCAGTTCTTC.

This clonotype was found a few times. V and J are TRBV6-1 and TRBJ2-3; TRBD2 agrees at 8 bases. This CDR3 spans 16 amino acids. Germline CDR1 MNHNS, CDR2 SASEGT. Trimming took 4 bases from V and 1 from J; bases not matched to a gene: 7. CDR3 nucleotide sequence: TGTGCCAGCAGTGGCCGGGGGGGCCCTCGCACAGATACGCAGTATTTT. It encodes CASSGRGGPRTDTQYF.

This chain connects TRBV12-3 or TRBV12-4 to TRBJ2-5; 10 bases are shared with TRBD1. The CDR3 extends over 15 amino acids. The V and J ends lost 6 bases and 0 bases, in that order; junction bases with no gene match: 4. CDR3 residues: CASSHGTGDQETQYF. The CDR3 DNA follows: TGTGCCAGCAGCCATGGGACAGGGGACCAAGAGACCCAGTACTTC.

The chain joins TRBV7-9 to TRBJ2-3; 10 nucleotides agree with TRBD1. Unmatched junction bases numbered 5, after V lost 3 bases and J lost 2 bases. Per germline, CDR1 SEHNR and CDR2 FQNEAQ (reference sequence). CDR3 length equals 16 residues. The CDR3: CASSLWGQGNTDTQYF. Written as DNA, the CDR3 is TGTGCCAGCAGCTTGTGGGGACAGGGGAACACAGATACGCAGTATTTT.

The chain combines TRBV29-1 with TRBJ1-2; the D is unclear. The CDR3 is 12 residues long. Trimming cost V 3 bases and J 8 bases, with 13 bases left between them. CDR1 is SQVTM, CDR2 ANQGSEA, per germline. CDR3 sequence (DNA): TGCAGCGTTGACCACCCGAGGGCCGGCTACACCTTC. Its translation: CSVDHPRAGYTF.

This clonotype appeared many times. The chain recombines TRBV6-5 with TRBJ1-2; TRBD1 aligns across 10 bases. Per the germline V gene, CDR1 is MNHEY and CDR2 is SVGAGI. The CDR3 runs 14 residues. J was trimmed by 8 bases and V by 0 bases; bases with no gene match: 3. CDR3 amino acids: CASSYSTGGSGYTF. As DNA, the CDR3 is TGTGCCAGCAGTTACTCGACAGGGGGCTCAGGCTACACCTTC.

A single count supports this clonotype. This chain links TRBV7-2 with TRBJ1-2; the D is unclear. This CDR3 has 12 amino acids. V gave up 5 bases and J gave up 3 bases, with 7 bases separating them. From germline, CDR1 is SGHTA and CDR2 FQGNSA. For the CDR3, the DNA is TGTGCCAGCAGCCCCGACGACTATGGCTACACCTTC. Encoded protein: CASSPDDYGYTF. Supplemented by reference TRBV7-2 and TRBJ1-2, the full variable domain reads GAGVSQSPSNKVTEKGKDVELRCDPISGHTALYWYRQSLGQGLEFLIYFQGNSAPDKSGLPSDRFSAERTGGSVSTLTIQRTQQEDSAVYLCASSPDDYGYTFGSGTRLTVV.

This clonotype has just a few counts. The chain has TRBV15 and TRBJ2-7, with no clear D. The V end lost 0 bases, the J end lost 1 base, and 10 bases lay between the germline ends. Germline V gives CDR1 LNHNV, CDR2 YYDKDF (reference sequence). This CDR3 has 15 residues. CDR3 DNA sequence: TGTGCCACCAGCAGAGATCGGGCAGTGTCCTACGAGCAGTACTTC. Its translation is CATSRDRAVSYEQYF.

V is TRBV29-1 and J is TRBJ1-1; perhaps TRBD1 as D (5 bases). This CDR3 spans 14 amino acids. The V and J ends lost 6 bases and 3 bases respectively, with 17 bases between them. CDR1 SQVTM and CDR2 ANQGSEA come from the germline V gene. The CDR3 coding sequence is TGCAGCGTGAGGTCGGGACTTAGGGACACTGAAGCTTTCTTT. This translates into CSVRSGLRDTEAFF.

The chain is built from TRBV11-2 and TRBJ2-7; D is ambiguous. Germline values: CDR1 SGHAT, CDR2 FQNNGV. The CDR3 has 14 amino acids. Trimming left V 0 bases short and J 6 bases short, with 12 bases between. CDR3 loop: CASSLEPGLPEQYF. As DNA, the CDR3 is TGTGCCAGCAGCTTAGAACCCGGTCTCCCCGAGCAGTACTTC.

This rearrangement joins TRBV10-3 to TRBJ2-3, with TRBD2 matching over 9 bases. J lost 2 bases, V lost 3 bases, and 3 bases had no gene match. CDR1 is ENHRY and CDR2 is SYGVKD in the germline V gene. The CDR3 is made up of 15 amino acids. The CDR3 DNA is TGTGCCATCAGTGATCCTAGCGGGAACACAGATACGCAGTATTTT. Residues: CAISDPSGNTDTQYF.